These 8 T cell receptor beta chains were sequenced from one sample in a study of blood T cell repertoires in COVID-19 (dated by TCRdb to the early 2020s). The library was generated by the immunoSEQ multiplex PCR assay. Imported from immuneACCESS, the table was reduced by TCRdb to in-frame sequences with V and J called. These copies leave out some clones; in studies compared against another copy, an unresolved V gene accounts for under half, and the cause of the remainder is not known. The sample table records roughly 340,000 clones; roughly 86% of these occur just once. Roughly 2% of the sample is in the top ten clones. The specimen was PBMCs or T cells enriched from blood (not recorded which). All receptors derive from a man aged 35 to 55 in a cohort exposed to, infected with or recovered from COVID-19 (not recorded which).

The CDR3 is CASSLGRGKETQYF. CDR3 DNA: TGTGCCAGCAGCTTAGGGAGGGGAAAAGAGACCCAGTACTTC. The gene calls are TRBV7-8 and TRBJ2-5; D is possibly TRBD2 (6 bases). This CDR3 spans 14 amino acids. The germline V gene encodes CDR1 SGHVS and CDR2 FQNEAQ. The germline V and J ends were trimmed by 1 base and 3 bases, with 9 bases remaining between them.

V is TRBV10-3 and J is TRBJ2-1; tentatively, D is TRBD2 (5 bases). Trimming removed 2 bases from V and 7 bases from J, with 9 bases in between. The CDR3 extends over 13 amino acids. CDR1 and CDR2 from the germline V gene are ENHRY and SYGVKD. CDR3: CAISESGKNEQFF. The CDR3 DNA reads TGTGCCATCAGTGAGAGCGGAAAAAATGAGCAGTTCTTC.

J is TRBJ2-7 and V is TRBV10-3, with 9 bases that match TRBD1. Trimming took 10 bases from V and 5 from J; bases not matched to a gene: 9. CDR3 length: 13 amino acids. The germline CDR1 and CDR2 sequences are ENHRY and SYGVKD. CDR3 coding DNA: TGTGCCACCGATACAGGGGGCAAGGACGAGCAGTACTTC. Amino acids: CATDTGGKDEQYF.

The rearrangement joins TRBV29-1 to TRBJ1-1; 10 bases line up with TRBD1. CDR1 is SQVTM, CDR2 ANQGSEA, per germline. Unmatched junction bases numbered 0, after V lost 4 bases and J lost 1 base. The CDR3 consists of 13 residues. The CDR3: CSVGDRGNTEAFF. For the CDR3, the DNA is TGCAGCGTTGGGGACAGGGGGAACACTGAAGCTTTCTTT.

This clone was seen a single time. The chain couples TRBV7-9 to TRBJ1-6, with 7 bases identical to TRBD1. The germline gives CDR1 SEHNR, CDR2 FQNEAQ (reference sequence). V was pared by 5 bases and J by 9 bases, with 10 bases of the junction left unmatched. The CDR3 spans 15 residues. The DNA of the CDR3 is TGTGCCAGCAGCACCGCCGGGACAGTAGTTTCACCCCTCCACTTT. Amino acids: CASSTAGTVVSPLHF.

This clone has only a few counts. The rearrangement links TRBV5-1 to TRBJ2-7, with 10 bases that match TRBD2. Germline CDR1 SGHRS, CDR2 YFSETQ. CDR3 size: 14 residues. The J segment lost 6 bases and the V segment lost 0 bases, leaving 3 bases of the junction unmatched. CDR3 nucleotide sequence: TGCGCCAGCAGCTTGGCTAGCGGGAGTCTCGAGCAGTACTTC. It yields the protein CASSLASGSLEQYF.

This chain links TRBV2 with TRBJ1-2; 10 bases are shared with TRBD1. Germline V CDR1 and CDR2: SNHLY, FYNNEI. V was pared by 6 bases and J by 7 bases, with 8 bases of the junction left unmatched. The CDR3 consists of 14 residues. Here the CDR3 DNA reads TGTGCCAGCAGGGTGACGACAGGGGGCTTTGGCTACACCTTC. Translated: CASRVTTGGFGYTF.

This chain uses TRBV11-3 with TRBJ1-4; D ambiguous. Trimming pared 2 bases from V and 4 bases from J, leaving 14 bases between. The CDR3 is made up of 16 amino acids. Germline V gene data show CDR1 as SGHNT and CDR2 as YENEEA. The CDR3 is CASSLSHAGCNEKLFF. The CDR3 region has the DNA TGTGCCAGCAGCTTAAGTCACGCGGGATGTAATGAAAAACTGTTTTTT.